A selection of T cell receptor beta chains follows, all from one sample in a study of Graves' ophthalmopathy and Graves' hyperthyroidism. TCRdb reanalysed the multiplex PCR reads using MiXCR and keeps one entry per CDR3 protein. The sample carries over 450,000 distinct CDR3 sequences, approximately 15% recorded once. The sample taken for sequencing was blood. Source of these receptors: a woman younger than 45 with Graves' ophthalmopathy. The CDR3 runs from the conserved cysteine through the conserved F or W. Fields, in order: V gene, CDR3 protein.

V: TRBV4-1
CDR3: CASSQDLLRDSRQHF

V: TRBV12-3/TRBV12-4
CDR3: CASRKTSGGYETQYF

V: TRBV12-3/TRBV12-4
CDR3: CASSLEPGNYGYTF

V: TRBV5-1
CDR3: CASRTRGSETKYF

V: TRBV12-3/TRBV12-4
CDR3: CASSARERNIQYF

V: TRBV20-1
CDR3: CSAIIRDRGGYTF

V: TRBV2
CDR3: CASSARDIQYF

V: TRBV12-3/TRBV12-4
CDR3: CASSFAGQVRSPLHF

V: TRBV7-2
CDR3: CASSLARGVTEAFF

V: TRBV19
CDR3: CASIGPGAGANVLTF

V: TRBV12-3/TRBV12-4
CDR3: CASTEMGGVSQPQHF

V: TRBV19
CDR3: CASSWYTGNQPQHF

V: TRBV6-1
CDR3: CASRSGAPPMISQPQHF

V: TRBV9
CDR3: CASSVAGSTYEQYF

V: TRBV3-1
CDR3: CASSQAVETQYF

V: TRBV4-1
CDR3: CASSLYPRAGAFF

V: TRBV30
CDR3: CAWSRGLETQYF

V: TRBV28
CDR3: CASRSADPNQPQHF

V: TRBV29-1
CDR3: CSVATNRDSWGYTF

V: TRBV12-3/TRBV12-4
CDR3: CASSSSSGKSTQYF

V: TRBV7-2
CDR3: CASSLVAGLNTEAFF

V: TRBV6-5
CDR3: CASSYSGHVNNQPQHF

V: TRBV6-1
CDR3: CASSEQGDQPQHF

V: TRBV7-2
CDR3: CASSLVSGLAQETQYF

V: TRBV2
CDR3: CASSEEGDLAKNIKYF

V: TRBV12-3/TRBV12-4
CDR3: CASTSTRGATEAFF

V: TRBV5-1
CDR3: CASREEGVRYF

V: TRBV27
CDR3: CASSSDLLGYTF

V: TRBV14
CDR3: CASSRDTGVAGELFF

V: TRBV12-3/TRBV12-4
CDR3: CASSPEGSYEQYF

V: TRBV19
CDR3: CASSLTGANYGYTF

V: TRBV28
CDR3: CVSSLYGGGTEAFF

V: TRBV6-7
CDR3: CASIERTGGKGGHTEAFF

V: TRBV28
CDR3: CASDGRSGNTIYF

V: TRBV3-1
CDR3: CASSQQGTGRGPLHF

V: TRBV6-1
CDR3: CASRVDSSYERYF

V: TRBV2
CDR3: CASEDRGKRTYEQYF